The source of this T cell receptor (beta chain) is a study of early T cells in non-severe SARS-CoV-2 infection. For the study at large: Bulk RNA isolated from unsorted whole blood underwent sequencing; chains were not paired.

Per germline, CDR1 SEHNR and CDR2 FQNEAQ (reference sequence). V lost 3 bases, J lost 7 bases, and 5 bases stayed unmatched. CDR3 length: 16 amino acids. Attached unique molecular identifiers marked individual cDNA molecules. MiXCR was run by TCRdb on the 5' RACE reads, yielding one entry per CDR3 protein. The sample contains over 85,000 distinct CDR3 sequences, 16% of which appear only once. This clonotype was counted at least ten times. Sequencing was performed on whole blood. The chain recombines TRBV7-9 with TRBJ2-1, with 14 bases lining up with TRBD2. The sequence derives from an adult who was a healthcare worker with PCR-confirmed SARS-CoV-2 infection or an uninfected control (not recorded which). This chain's CDR3 is CASSLWTSGRTNEQFF. The CDR3 nucleotides read TGTGCCAGCAGCTTGTGGACTAGCGGGAGGACAAATGAGCAGTTCTTC.